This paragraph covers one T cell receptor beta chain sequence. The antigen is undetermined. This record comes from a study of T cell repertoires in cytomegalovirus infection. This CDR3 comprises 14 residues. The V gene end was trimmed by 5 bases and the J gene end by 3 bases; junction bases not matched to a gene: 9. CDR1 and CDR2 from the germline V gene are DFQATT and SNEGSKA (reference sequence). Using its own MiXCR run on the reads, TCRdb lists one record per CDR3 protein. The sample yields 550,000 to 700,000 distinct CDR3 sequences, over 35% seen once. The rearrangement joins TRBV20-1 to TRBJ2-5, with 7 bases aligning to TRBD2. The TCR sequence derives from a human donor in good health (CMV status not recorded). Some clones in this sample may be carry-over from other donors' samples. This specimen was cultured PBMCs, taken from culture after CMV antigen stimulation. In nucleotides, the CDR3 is TGCAGTGCTCTACCTCCGGGACTAAAAGAGACCCAGTACTTC. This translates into CSALPPGLKETQYF.